Listed below are T cell receptor beta chains from one sample, sequenced in a study of early T cells in non-severe SARS-CoV-2 infection. TCRdb called the 5' RACE reads again in MiXCR, with one record for every CDR3 protein. The table shows approximately 50,000 distinct CDR3 sequences, with around 10% occurring only once. The material sequenced was whole blood. The source is an adult who was a healthcare worker with PCR-confirmed SARS-CoV-2 infection or an uninfected control (not recorded which). The CDR3 runs from the conserved cysteine through the conserved F or W. The D gene is left open where the match is weak. Size is omitted from some rows. Given values are once, few, many or a class for expanded clones.

V gene	J gene	clone size	D gene	CDR3 protein	CDR3 DNA
TRBV5-1	TRBJ2-7	.	.	CASSLDSTEQYF	TGCGCCAGCAGCTTGGACTCTACCGAGCAGTACTTC
TRBV9	TRBJ2-5	few	.	CASSPRAQEGETQYF	TGTGCCAGCAGCCCTCGGGCCCAGGAGGGAGAGACCCAGTACTTC
TRBV6-6	TRBJ2-6	.	.	CASSYWRNSGANVLTF	TGTGCCAGCAGTTACTGGCGGAACTCTGGGGCCAACGTCCTGACTTTC
TRBV13	TRBJ2-1	many	.	CASSLWAMYNEQFF	TGTGCCAGCAGCCTCTGGGCGATGTACAATGAGCAGTTCTTC
TRBV27	TRBJ2-3	medium-sized	.	CASSLQTPSDTQYF	TGTGCCAGCAGTTTACAGACCCCGTCCGATACGCAGTATTTT
TRBV7-8	TRBJ1-5	.	.	CASSLVGADSNQPQHF	TGTGCCAGCAGCTTAGTGGGGGCAGATAGCAATCAGCCCCAGCATTTT
TRBV30	TRBJ2-7	few	TRBD1	CAWSAGTGRYEQYF	TGTGCCTGGAGCGCCGGGACAGGGCGCTACGAGCAGTACTTC
TRBV7-8	TRBJ2-7	.	.	CASSSGSGDEQYF	TGTGCCAGCAGCTCCGGGTCCGGCGACGAGCAGTACTTC
TRBV5-1	TRBJ1-5	.	.	CASSLGGVRDQPQHF	TGCGCCAGCAGCTTGGGCGGGGTTCGCGATCAGCCCCAGCATTTT
TRBV4-2	TRBJ1-6	many	TRBD1	CASSERDRDNSPLHF	TGTGCCAGCAGCGAGAGGGACAGGGACAATTCACCCCTCCACTTT
TRBV5-1	TRBJ2-7	many	TRBD2	CASSFSGRGDEQYF	TGCGCCAGCAGCTTTAGCGGGAGGGGCGACGAGCAGTACTTC
TRBV5-1	TRBJ2-1	.	TRBD2	CASSLAGGPGEQFF	TGCGCCAGCAGCTTGGCGGGAGGGCCTGGTGAGCAGTTCTTC
TRBV10-3	TRBJ1-2	many	.	CAISEIQGSGYGYTF	TGTGCCATCAGTGAAATTCAGGGATCGGGCTATGGCTACACCTTC
TRBV7-2	TRBJ2-2	few	TRBD1	CASSLTGWSGELFF	TGTGCCAGCAGCTTGACAGGGTGGTCCGGGGAGCTGTTTTTT
TRBV20-1	TRBJ2-1	few	TRBD2	CSARGGLAQNPIGNEQFF	TGCAGTGCTAGAGGAGGACTAGCGCAAAACCCTATAGGCAATGAGCAGTTCTTC
TRBV28	TRBJ1-1	few	.	CASSIQGAEAFF	TGTGCCAGCAGCATTCAGGGCGCTGAAGCTTTCTTT
TRBV7-9	TRBJ1-1	many	.	CASSSPSKYTEAFF	TGTGCCAGCAGCAGTCCATCCAAGTACACTGAAGCTTTCTTT
TRBV5-4	TRBJ2-5	many	.	CASSLEGQTQYF	TGTGCCAGCAGCTTGGAGGGGCAGACCCAGTACTTC
TRBV5-1	TRBJ1-3	many	.	CASSDGTSGNTIYF	TGCGCCAGCAGCGACGGGACCTCTGGAAACACCATATATTTT
TRBV5-6	TRBJ1-2	.	.	CASSPGGGQGYGYTF	TGTGCCAGCAGCCCCGGAGGGGGGCAAGGCTATGGCTACACCTTC
TRBV13	TRBJ2-7	.	.	CASSFGGSSYEQYF	TGTGCCAGCAGCTTTGGCGGCTCCTCCTACGAGCAGTACTTC
TRBV7-9	TRBJ1-1	many	.	CASSPERRTEAFF	TGTGCCAGCAGCCCTGAGCGCCGGACTGAAGCTTTCTTT
TRBV7-9	TRBJ2-7	.	TRBD1	CASSSTGTGIYEQYF	TGTGCCAGCAGCTCCACCGGGACAGGGATATACGAGCAGTACTTC
TRBV24-1	TRBJ2-2	many	.	CAGGPNTGELFF	TGTGCCGGAGGGCCGAACACCGGGGAGCTGTTTTTT
TRBV25-1	TRBJ2-7	medium-sized	.	CASSDGDEQYF	TGTGCCAGCAGTGACGGCGATGAGCAGTACTTC
TRBV20-1	TRBJ1-4	few	.	CSARDPTSTNEKLFF	TGCAGTGCTAGAGATCCGACGTCAACTAATGAAAAACTGTTTTTT
TRBV20-1	TRBJ2-1	many	TRBD1	CSAPGRDRDYNEQFF	TGCAGTGCCCCCGGCCGGGACAGGGACTACAATGAGCAGTTCTTC
TRBV9	TRBJ2-1	few	TRBD2	CASTGTSGTLDEQFF	TGTGCCAGCACCGGGACTAGCGGAACCCTCGATGAGCAGTTCTTC
TRBV12-3/TRBV12-4	TRBJ1-2	many	TRBD1	CASSQQGPNYGYTF	TGTGCCAGCAGTCAACAGGGGCCTAACTATGGCTACACCTTC
TRBV2	TRBJ2-1	.	.	CASKRLADRDNEQFF	TGTGCCAGCAAGAGACTCGCGGACAGAGACAATGAGCAGTTCTTC
TRBV2	TRBJ1-2	many	.	CASSDKTDYGYTF	TGTGCCAGCAGTGATAAGACAGACTATGGCTACACCTTC
TRBV12-3/TRBV12-4	TRBJ2-7	.	TRBD1	CASSLVSGGSYEQYF	TGTGCCAGCAGCCTCGTGTCAGGGGGCTCCTACGAGCAGTACTTC